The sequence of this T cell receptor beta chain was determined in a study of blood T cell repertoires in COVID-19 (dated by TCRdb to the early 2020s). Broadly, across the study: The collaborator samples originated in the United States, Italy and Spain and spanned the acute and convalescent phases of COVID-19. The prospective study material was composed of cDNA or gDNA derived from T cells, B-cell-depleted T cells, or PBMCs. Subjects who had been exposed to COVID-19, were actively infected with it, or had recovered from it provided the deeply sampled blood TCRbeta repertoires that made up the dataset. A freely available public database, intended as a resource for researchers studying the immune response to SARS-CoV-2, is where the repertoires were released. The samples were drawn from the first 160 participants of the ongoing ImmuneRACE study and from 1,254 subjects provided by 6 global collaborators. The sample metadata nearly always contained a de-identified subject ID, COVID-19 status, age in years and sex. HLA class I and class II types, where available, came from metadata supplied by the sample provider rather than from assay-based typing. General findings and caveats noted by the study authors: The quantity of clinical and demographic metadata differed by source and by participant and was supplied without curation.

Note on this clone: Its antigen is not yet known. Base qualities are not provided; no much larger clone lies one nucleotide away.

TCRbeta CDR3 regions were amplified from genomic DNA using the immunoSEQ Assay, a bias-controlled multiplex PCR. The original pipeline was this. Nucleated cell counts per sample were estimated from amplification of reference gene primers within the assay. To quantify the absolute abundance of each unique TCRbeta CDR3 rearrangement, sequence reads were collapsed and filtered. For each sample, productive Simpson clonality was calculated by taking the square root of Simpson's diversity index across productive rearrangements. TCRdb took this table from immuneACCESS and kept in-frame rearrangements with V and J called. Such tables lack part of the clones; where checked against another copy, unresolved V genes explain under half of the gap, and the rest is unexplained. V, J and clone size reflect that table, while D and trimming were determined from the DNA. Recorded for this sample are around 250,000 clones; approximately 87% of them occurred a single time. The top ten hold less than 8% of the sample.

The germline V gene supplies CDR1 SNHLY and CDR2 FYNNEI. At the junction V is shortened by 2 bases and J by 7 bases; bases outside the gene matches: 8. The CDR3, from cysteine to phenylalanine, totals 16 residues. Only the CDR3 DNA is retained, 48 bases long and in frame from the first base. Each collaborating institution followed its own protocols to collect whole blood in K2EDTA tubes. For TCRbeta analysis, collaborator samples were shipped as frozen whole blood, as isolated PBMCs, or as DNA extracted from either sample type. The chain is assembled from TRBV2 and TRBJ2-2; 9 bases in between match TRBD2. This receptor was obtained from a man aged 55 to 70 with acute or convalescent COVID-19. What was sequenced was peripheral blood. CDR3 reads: CASSEMASGNGGELFF. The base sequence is TGTGCCAGCAGTGAAATGGCTAGCGGGAACGGCGGGGAGCTGTTTTTT.